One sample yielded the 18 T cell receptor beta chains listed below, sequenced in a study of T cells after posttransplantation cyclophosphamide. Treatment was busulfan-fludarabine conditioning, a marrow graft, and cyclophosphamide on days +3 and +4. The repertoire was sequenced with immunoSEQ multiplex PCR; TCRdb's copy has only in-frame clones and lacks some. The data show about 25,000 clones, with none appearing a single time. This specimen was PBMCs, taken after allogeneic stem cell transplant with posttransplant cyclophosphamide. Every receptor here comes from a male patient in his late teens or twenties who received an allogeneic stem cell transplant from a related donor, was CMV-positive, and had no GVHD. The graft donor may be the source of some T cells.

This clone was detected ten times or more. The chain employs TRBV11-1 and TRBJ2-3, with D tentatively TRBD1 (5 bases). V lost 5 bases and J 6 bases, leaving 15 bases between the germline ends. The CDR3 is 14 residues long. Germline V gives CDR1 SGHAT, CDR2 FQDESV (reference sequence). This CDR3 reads CASSPKQGRDTQYF. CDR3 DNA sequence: TGTGCCAGCAGCCCAAAGCAGGGTAGGGATACGCAGTATTTT.

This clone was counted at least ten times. The CDR3 sequence: CASSLVRTGDEQYF. The CDR3 DNA reads TGTGCCAGCAGCTTAGTGAGGACAGGGGACGAGCAGTACTTC. The genes are TRBV7-6 and TRBJ2-7, with 9 bases aligning to TRBD1. In germline, CDR1 is SGHVS, CDR2 FNYEAQ. V lost 1 base, J lost 5 bases, and 3 bases stayed unmatched. The CDR3 extends over 14 amino acids.

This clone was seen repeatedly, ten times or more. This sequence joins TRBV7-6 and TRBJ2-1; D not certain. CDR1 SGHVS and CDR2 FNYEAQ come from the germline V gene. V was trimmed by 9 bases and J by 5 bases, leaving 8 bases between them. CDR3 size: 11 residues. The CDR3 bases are TGTGCCAGTAGAGATAACAATGAGCAGTTCTTC. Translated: CASRDNNEQFF.

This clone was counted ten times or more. The DNA of the CDR3 is TGTGCCAGTAGTATAGAGGCAGGGATCAATTCACCCCTCCACTTT. Protein sequence: CASSIEAGINSPLHF. The rearrangement links TRBV19 to TRBJ1-6; possible D gene TRBD1, 5 bases. Trimming left V 0 bases short and J 7 bases short, with 10 bases between. There are 15 residues in the CDR3. Germline V lookup: CDR1 LNHDA, CDR2 SQIVND (reference sequence).

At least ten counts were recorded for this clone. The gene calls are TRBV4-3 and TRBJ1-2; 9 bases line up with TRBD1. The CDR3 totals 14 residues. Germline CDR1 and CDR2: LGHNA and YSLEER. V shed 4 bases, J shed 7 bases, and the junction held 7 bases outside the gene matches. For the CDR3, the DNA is TGCGCCAGCAGCCGCAAAACAGGGGGCCGTGGCTACACCTTC. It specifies CASSRKTGGRGYTF.

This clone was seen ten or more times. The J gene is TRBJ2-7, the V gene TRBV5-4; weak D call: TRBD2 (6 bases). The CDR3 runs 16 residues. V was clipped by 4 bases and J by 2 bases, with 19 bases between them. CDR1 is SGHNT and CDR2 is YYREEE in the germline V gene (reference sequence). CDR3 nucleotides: TGTGCCAGCAGCGACCTGAATGGACTAACGGCCTACGAGCAGTACTTC. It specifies CASSDLNGLTAYEQYF. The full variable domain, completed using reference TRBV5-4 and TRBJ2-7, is ETGVTQSPTHLIKTRGQQVTLRCSSQSGHNTVSWYQQALGQGPQFIFQYYREEENGRGNFPPRFSGLQFPNYSSELNVNALELDDSALYLCASSDLNGLTAYEQYFGPGTRLTVT.

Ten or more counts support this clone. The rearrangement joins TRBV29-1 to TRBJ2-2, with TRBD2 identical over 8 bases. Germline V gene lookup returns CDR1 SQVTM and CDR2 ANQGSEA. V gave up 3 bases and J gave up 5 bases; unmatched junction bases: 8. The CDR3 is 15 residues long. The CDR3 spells CSVEKRGTPTGELFF. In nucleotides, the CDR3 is TGCAGCGTTGAGAAGCGGGGGACCCCAACCGGGGAGCTGTTTTTT.

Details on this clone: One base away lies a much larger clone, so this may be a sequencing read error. CDR3: CASSLLRGWTEAFF. The CDR3 nucleotides read TGTGCCAGCAGTTTACTACGGGGTTGGACTGAAGCTTTCTTT. The chain couples TRBV28 to TRBJ1-1; D is uncertain. V was cut by 2 bases and J by 5 bases, with 12 bases left in between. Per the germline V gene, CDR1 is MDHEN and CDR2 is SYDVKM. This CDR3 has 14 residues.

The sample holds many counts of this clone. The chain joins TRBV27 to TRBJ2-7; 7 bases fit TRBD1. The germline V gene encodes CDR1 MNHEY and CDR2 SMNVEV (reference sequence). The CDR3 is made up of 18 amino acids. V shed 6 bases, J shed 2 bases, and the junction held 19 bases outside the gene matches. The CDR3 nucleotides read TGTGCCAGCAGGATCGGCCGGGACAGCAAAGAACCGACCTACGAGCAGTACTTC. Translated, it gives CASRIGRDSKEPTYEQYF.

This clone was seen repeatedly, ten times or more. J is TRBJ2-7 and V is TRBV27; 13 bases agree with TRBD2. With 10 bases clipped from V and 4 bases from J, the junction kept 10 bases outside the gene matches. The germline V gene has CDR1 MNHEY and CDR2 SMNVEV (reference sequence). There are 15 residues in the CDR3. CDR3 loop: CATHPGTSGMYEQYF. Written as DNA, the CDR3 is TGTGCCACCCACCCCGGGACTAGCGGGATGTACGAGCAGTACTTC.

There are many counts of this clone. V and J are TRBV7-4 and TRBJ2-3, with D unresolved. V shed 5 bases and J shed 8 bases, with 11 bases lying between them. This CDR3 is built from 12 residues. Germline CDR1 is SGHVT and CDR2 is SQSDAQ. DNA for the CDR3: TGTGCCAGCAGCACCGACCTAGTTACGCAGTATTTT. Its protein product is CASSTDLVTQYF.

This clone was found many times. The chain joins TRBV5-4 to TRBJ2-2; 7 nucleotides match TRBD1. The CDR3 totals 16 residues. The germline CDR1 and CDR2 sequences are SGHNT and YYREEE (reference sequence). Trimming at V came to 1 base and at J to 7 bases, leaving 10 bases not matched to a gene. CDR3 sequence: CASSLRGGRENGELFF. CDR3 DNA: TGTGCCAGCAGCTTGAGAGGGGGCAGGGAGAACGGGGAGCTGTTTTTT.

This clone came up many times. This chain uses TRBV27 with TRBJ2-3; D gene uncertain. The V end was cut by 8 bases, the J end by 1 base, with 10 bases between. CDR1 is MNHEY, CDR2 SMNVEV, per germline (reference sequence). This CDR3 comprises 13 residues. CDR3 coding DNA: TGTGCCAGCCGCGAGGTGGGCACAGATACGCAGTATTTT. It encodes CASREVGTDTQYF.

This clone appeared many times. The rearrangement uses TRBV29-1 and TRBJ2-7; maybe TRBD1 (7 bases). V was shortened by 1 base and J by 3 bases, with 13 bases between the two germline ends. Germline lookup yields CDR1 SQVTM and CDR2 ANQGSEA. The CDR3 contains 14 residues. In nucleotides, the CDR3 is TGCAGCGTTGAAGGACAGGGAGGAGACTACGAGCAGTACTTC. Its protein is CSVEGQGGDYEQYF.

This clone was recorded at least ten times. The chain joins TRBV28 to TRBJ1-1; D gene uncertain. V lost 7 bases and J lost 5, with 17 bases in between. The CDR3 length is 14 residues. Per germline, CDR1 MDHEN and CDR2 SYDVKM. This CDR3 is CASNRSPRRTEAFF. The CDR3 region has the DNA TGTGCCAGCAACCGCAGCCCGAGGAGAACTGAAGCTTTCTTT.

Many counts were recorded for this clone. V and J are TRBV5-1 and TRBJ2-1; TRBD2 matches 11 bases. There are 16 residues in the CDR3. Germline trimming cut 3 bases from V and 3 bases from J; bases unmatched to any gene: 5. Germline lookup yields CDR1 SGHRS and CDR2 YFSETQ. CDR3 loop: CASSSDTSGGYNEQFF. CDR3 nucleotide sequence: TGCGCCAGCAGCTCCGATACTAGCGGGGGCTACAATGAGCAGTTCTTC.

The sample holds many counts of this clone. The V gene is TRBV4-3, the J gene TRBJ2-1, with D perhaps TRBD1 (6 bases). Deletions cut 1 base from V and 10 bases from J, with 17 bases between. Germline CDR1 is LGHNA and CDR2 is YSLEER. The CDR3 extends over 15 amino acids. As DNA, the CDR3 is TGCGCCAGCAGCCAAGTCGGTGCAGGGGTAGGAGAGCAGTTCTTC. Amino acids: CASSQVGAGVGEQFF.

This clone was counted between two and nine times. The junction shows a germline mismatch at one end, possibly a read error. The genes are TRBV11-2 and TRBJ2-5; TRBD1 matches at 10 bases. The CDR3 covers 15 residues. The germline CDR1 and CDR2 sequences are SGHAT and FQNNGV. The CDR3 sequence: CASSIDRGRQETQYF. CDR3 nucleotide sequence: TGTGCCAGCAGCATAGACAGGGGGCGGCAAGAGACCCAGTACTTC.